Listed below are T cell receptor beta chains from one sample, sequenced in a study of monozygotic twins with cystic fibrosis. Method: immunoSEQ multiplex PCR; TCRdb's copy keeps in-frame clones and lacks some. Among 25,000 to 30,000 clones, around nine tenths were seen once, and the ten largest hold 0.54%. Sequencing used blood. Receptors originate from a girl aged 2 to 10 with cystic fibrosis. Both conserved end residues are part of each CDR3. D genes are given only for firm matches. Clone size appears in some rows only: once, few, many, or a class for an expanded clone.

DNA: TGTGCCAGCAGCCAGGGGGCAGGGGCAGATACGCAGTATTTT
CDR3: CASSQGAGADTQYF
V: TRBV7-3
J: TRBJ2-3
size: .
D: TRBD1

DNA: TGTGCCAGCAATCCCCGGACAGGGGGATACGAGCAGTACTTC
CDR3: CASNPRTGGYEQYF
V: TRBV6-1
J: TRBJ2-7
size: once
D: TRBD1

DNA: TGTGCCAGCATCCCTTTCCGGGACAGGGCCTACGAGCAGTACTTC
CDR3: CASIPFRDRAYEQYF
V: TRBV11-2
J: TRBJ2-7
size: .
D: TRBD1

DNA: TGCAGCGTTGGGGACTGGCCCAGGGAAGAGACCCAGTACTTC
CDR3: CSVGDWPREETQYF
V: TRBV29-1
J: TRBJ2-5
size: once
D: .

DNA: TGTGCCAGCAGTGTAGGAGGGGGGACTGAAGCTTTCTTT
CDR3: CASSVGGGTEAFF
V: TRBV6-1
J: TRBJ1-1
size: .
D: .

DNA: TGTGCCACCAGCAGAGATCGGTCAGGCTGCTACGAGCAGTACTTC
CDR3: CATSRDRSGCYEQYF
V: TRBV15
J: TRBJ2-7
size: .
D: .

DNA: TGCGCCAGCAGCCTAGACCGAGTTGAGACCTACGAGCAGTACTTC
CDR3: CASSLDRVETYEQYF
V: TRBV4-3
J: TRBJ2-7
size: .
D: .

DNA: TGTGCCAACAAGCGGGCCCAAGAGACCCAGTACTTC
CDR3: CANKRAQETQYF
V: TRBV2
J: TRBJ2-5
size: .
D: .

DNA: TGTGCCAGCCGGGCACCCCAAGATACGCAGTATTTT
CDR3: CASRAPQDTQYF
V: TRBV21-1
J: TRBJ2-3
size: once
D: .

DNA: TGTGCCAGCAGCCACGGTTTGGAAGAAAGCGGGGGCTACGAGCAGTACTTC
CDR3: CASSHGLEESGGYEQYF
V: TRBV4-2
J: TRBJ2-7
size: few
D: TRBD2

DNA: TGTGCCAGCAGCGATATTCAGGGGCGAGAAGCTTTCTTT
CDR3: CASSDIQGREAFF
V: TRBV5-4
J: TRBJ1-1
size: once
D: .

DNA: TGTGCCAGCAGTTACGCGTCGCCGAACACTGAAGCTTTCTTT
CDR3: CASSYASPNTEAFF
V: TRBV6-5
J: TRBJ1-1
size: .
D: .

DNA: TGCGCCAGCAGCTCGAGCCTACAGGGGCGGAACACTGAAGCTTTCTTT
CDR3: CASSSSLQGRNTEAFF
V: TRBV5-1
J: TRBJ1-1
size: .
D: TRBD1

DNA: TGTGCCAGCAGTTACGGGCAGGTTCGCAACACTGAAGCTTTCTTT
CDR3: CASSYGQVRNTEAFF
V: TRBV6-5
J: TRBJ1-1
size: .
D: .

DNA: TGTGCCTGGACACGAAACTGGCGGGGCCGACACACTGAAGCTTTCTTT
CDR3: CAWTRNWRGRHTEAFF
V: TRBV30
J: TRBJ1-1
size: .
D: .

DNA: TGTGCCAGCAGCTTATCCCCTTGGGGATCGACTGAAGCTTTCTTT
CDR3: CASSLSPWGSTEAFF
V: TRBV7-2
J: TRBJ1-1
size: .
D: .

DNA: TGTGCCAGCAGGACGATAGGGGGGAACTATGGCTACACCTTC
CDR3: CASRTIGGNYGYTF
V: TRBV6-5
J: TRBJ1-2
size: .
D: .

DNA: TGCGCCAGCACCCAGACAGGGAGGACTGAAGCTTTCTTT
CDR3: CASTQTGRTEAFF
V: TRBV4-1
J: TRBJ1-1
size: .
D: TRBD1

DNA: TGTGCCAGCTCACCGAAAACAGGGGATGCTGGCTACACCTTC
CDR3: CASSPKTGDAGYTF
V: TRBV18
J: TRBJ1-2
size: .
D: TRBD1

DNA: TGCGCCAGCAGCTTGGGGTGGAAGGGTCCAGTCACAGATACGCAGTATTTT
CDR3: CASSLGWKGPVTDTQYF
V: TRBV5-1
J: TRBJ2-3
size: .
D: .

DNA: TGTGCCAGCAGCTTCGGGACTAGCAATCATCAAGGTATCACAGATACGCAGTATTTT
CDR3: CASSFGTSNHQGITDTQYF
V: TRBV7-2
J: TRBJ2-3
size: .
D: TRBD2

DNA: TGTGCCAGCAGCCGATACCGGACAGGAGACACTGAAGCTTTCTTT
CDR3: CASSRYRTGDTEAFF
V: TRBV7-9
J: TRBJ1-1
size: .
D: TRBD1

DNA: TGTGCCAGCAGCCGAACAGGGACCCTCTACACCTTC
CDR3: CASSRTGTLYTF
V: TRBV7-2
J: TRBJ1-2
size: once
D: .

DNA: TGTGCCAGTGACCGGATCGTGAGCTCCTACGAGCAGTACTTC
CDR3: CASDRIVSSYEQYF
V: TRBV6-1
J: TRBJ2-7
size: .
D: .

DNA: TGTGCCAGCAGCGCCACAGGGTGGGGTCAGCCCCAGCATTTT
CDR3: CASSATGWGQPQHF
V: TRBV9
J: TRBJ1-5
size: .
D: .

DNA: TGTGCCAGTAGTTACTATAGCGGGAGCACAGATACGCAGTATTTT
CDR3: CASSYYSGSTDTQYF
V: TRBV19
J: TRBJ2-3
size: .
D: TRBD2

DNA: TGTGCCAGCAGCAAGACTAGCGGGGGGTACTACAATGAGCAGTTCTTC
CDR3: CASSKTSGGYYNEQFF
V: TRBV2
J: TRBJ2-1
size: .
D: TRBD2

DNA: TGTGCCAGCAGCTTGGTAGGGGGCGGGTACAATGAGCAGTTCTTC
CDR3: CASSLVGGGYNEQFF
V: TRBV5-4
J: TRBJ2-1
size: .
D: TRBD1

DNA: TGCGCCAGCAGCTTGTCGGACTGGAAAGAGACCCAGTACTTC
CDR3: CASSLSDWKETQYF
V: TRBV5-1
J: TRBJ2-5
size: .
D: .